These 3 T cell receptor beta chains were sequenced from one sample in a study of radiotherapy plus CTLA-4 blockade in lung cancer. Method: immunoSEQ multiplex PCR; TCRdb's copy keeps in-frame clones and lacks some. The sample lists 70,000 to 90,000 clones; 85% to 90% were seen once. Sequenced here: peripheral blood, sampled from a patient treated with radiotherapy plus ipilimumab. The source is a human donor with non-small cell lung cancer who had stable disease on radiotherapy plus ipilimumab.

This rearrangement joins TRBV5-5 to TRBJ1-6; D gene ambiguous. The length of the CDR3 is 14 residues. V lost 3 bases and J lost 7, with 11 bases in between. CDR1 is SGHKS, CDR2 YYEKEE, per germline (reference sequence). The CDR3 protein is CASSSTVWNSPLHF. DNA for the CDR3: TGTGCCAGCAGCTCCACAGTGTGGAATTCACCCCTCCACTTT. Full variable domain (missing parts from reference TRBV5-5 and TRBJ1-6): DAGVTQSPTHLIKTRGQQVTLRCSPISGHKSVSWYQQVLGQGPQFIFQYYEKEERGRGNFPDRFSARQFPNYSSELNVNALLLGDSALYLCASSSTVWNSPLHFGNGTRLTVT.

The chain has TRBV7-6 and TRBJ1-4, with D possibly TRBD1 on 5 matching bases. The V end lost 4 bases, the J end lost 7 bases, and 13 bases lay between the germline ends. CDR3 length: 14 amino acids. Germline CDR1 reads SGHVS; CDR2 reads FNYEAQ. This chain's CDR3 is CASSSTNGGEKLFF. The CDR3 DNA follows: TGTGCCAGCAGCTCGACGAATGGGGGTGAAAAACTGTTTTTT.

This rearrangement joins TRBV14 to TRBJ2-3; possibly TRBD1 or TRBD2 for D (5 bases each). There are 14 residues in the CDR3. The germline V gene has CDR1 SGHDN and CDR2 FVKESK. Deletions cut 1 base from V and 3 bases from J, with 8 bases between. Here the CDR3 DNA reads TGTGCCAGCAGCCAAGGGGGGAAGACAGATACGCAGTATTTT. This encodes CASSQGGKTDTQYF. Drawing the rest from reference TRBV14 and TRBJ2-3, the complete variable domain is EAGVTQFPSHSVIEKGQTVTLRCDPISGHDNLYWYRRVMGKEIKFLLHFVKESKQDESGMPNNRFLAERTGGTYSTLKVQPAELEDSGVYFCASSQGGKTDTQYFGPGTRLTVL.